This entry features one T cell receptor beta chain sequence. This sample was included in a study of blood T cell repertoires in COVID-19. Germline V gene sequence: CDR1 MGHRA, CDR2 YSYEKL. This CDR3 has 16 amino acids. V was shortened by 2 bases and J by 3 bases, with 14 bases between the two germline ends. TCRdb's copy holds only in-frame clones and misses some; the assay was immunoSEQ multiplex PCR. The sample contains over 400,000 clones, less than 90% of which appear only once. Living in about two dozen US areas, the participants were between roughly 18 and 89 years of age. The sample taken for sequencing was PBMCs or T cells enriched from blood (not recorded which). The chain joins TRBV4-1 to TRBJ1-5; no firm D call. The clonotype was recovered from an older woman who had recovered from COVID-19. CDR3 nucleotides: TGCGCCAGCAGCCAAATCGCACATGATCCCAATCAGCCCCAGCATTTT. Residues: CASSQIAHDPNQPQHF.